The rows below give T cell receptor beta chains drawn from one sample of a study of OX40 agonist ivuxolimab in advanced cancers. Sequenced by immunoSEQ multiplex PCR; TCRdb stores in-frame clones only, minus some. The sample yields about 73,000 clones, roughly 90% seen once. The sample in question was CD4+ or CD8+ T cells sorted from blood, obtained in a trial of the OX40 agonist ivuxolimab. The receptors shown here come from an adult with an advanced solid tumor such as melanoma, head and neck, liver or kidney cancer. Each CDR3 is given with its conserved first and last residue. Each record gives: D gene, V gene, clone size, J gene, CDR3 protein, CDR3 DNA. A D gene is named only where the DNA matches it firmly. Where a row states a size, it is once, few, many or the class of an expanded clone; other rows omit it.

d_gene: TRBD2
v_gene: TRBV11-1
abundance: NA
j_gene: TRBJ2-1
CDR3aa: CASSLRLAGHPGANEQFF
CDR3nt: TGTGCCAGCAGCTTACGTCTAGCGGGGCACCCGGGGGCCAATGAGCAGTTCTTC

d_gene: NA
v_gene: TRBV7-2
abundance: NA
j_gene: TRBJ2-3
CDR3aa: CASSLEGADPQYF
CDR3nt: TGTGCCAGCAGCTTAGAGGGCGCGGATCCGCAGTATTTT

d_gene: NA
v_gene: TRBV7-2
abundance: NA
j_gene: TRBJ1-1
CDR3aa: CASSPGGDTEAFF
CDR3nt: TGTGCCAGCAGCCCCGGCGGGGACACTGAAGCTTTCTTT

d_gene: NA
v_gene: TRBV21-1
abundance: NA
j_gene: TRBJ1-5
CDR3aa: CASSSWAGGGNQPQHF
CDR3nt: TGTGCCAGCAGCTCATGGGCGGGGGGCGGAAATCAGCCCCAGCATTTT

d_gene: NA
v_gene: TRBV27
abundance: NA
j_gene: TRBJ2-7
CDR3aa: CASSLRDRPFEQYF
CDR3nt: TGTGCCAGCAGTCTCCGGGACCGTCCCTTCGAGCAGTACTTC

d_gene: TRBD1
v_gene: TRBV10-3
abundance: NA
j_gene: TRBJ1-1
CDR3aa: CAISGGGQVLTEAFF
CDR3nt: TGTGCCATCAGTGGAGGGGGACAGGTCCTCACTGAAGCTTTCTTT

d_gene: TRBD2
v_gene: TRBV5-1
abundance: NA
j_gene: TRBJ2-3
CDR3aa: CASSLAGSTDTQYF
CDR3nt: TGCGCCAGCAGCTTAGCGGGGAGCACAGATACGCAGTATTTT

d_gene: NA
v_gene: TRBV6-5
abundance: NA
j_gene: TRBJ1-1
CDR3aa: CASSSRTDPRGEAFF
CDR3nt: TGTGCCAGCAGTTCCCGGACAGATCCTAGGGGTGAAGCTTTCTTT

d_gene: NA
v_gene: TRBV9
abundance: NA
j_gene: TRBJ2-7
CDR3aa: CASSAPPSPDRGEQYF
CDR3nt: TGTGCCAGCAGCGCCCCCCCGAGCCCGGATCGGGGCGAGCAGTACTTC

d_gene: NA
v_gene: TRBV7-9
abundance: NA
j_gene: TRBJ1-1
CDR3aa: CASSPPTGNEAFF
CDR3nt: TGTGCCAGCAGCCCCCCTACAGGCAATGAAGCTTTCTTT

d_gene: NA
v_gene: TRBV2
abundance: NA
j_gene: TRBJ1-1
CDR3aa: CASSELGDTEAFF
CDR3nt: TGTGCCAGCAGTGAATTGGGGGACACTGAAGCTTTCTTT

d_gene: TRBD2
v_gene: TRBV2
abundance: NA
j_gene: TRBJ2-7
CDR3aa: CASSEIGGGNAYEQYF
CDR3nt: TGTGCCAGCAGTGAAATAGGCGGGGGGAACGCCTACGAGCAGTACTTC

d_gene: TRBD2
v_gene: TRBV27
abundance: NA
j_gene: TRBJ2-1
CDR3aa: CASSSRTSGGPGEQFF
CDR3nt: TGTGCCAGCAGTTCCCGGACTAGCGGGGGGCCCGGGGAGCAGTTCTTC

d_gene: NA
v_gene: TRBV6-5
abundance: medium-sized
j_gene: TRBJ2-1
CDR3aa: CASRPDPGYEQFF
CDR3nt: TGTGCCAGCAGGCCCGACCCGGGGTATGAGCAGTTCTTC

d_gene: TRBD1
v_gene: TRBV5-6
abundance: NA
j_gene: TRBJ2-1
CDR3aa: CASSLSPGTDYNEQFF
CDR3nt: TGTGCCAGCAGCTTGTCGCCCGGGACAGACTACAATGAGCAGTTCTTC

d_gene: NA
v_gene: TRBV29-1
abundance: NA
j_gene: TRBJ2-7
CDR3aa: CSVVPGSGEQYF
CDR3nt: TGCAGCGTTGTCCCCGGGTCCGGGGAGCAGTACTTC

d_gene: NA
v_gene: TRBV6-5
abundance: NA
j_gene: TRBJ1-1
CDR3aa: CASSPNSGGTEAFF
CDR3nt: TGTGCCAGCAGTCCGAATTCTGGAGGCACTGAAGCTTTCTTT

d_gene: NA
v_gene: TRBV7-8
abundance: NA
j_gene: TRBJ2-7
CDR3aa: CASSLGGGEQYF
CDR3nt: TGTGCCAGCAGCTTAGGGGGCGGCGAGCAGTACTTC

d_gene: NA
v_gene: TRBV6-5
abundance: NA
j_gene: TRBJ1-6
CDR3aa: CASSYGGTGGSPLHF
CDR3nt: TGTGCCAGCAGTTACGGGGGAACGGGGGGTTCACCCCTCCACTTT

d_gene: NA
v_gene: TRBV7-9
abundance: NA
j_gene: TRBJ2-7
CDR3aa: CASSSTVGIVSYEQYF
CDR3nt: TGTGCCAGCAGCTCGACAGTGGGGATTGTCTCCTACGAGCAGTACTTC

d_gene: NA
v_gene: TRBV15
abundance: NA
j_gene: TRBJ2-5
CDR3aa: CATSREAILGETQYF
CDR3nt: TGTGCCACCAGCAGAGAGGCTATTCTAGGGGAGACCCAGTACTTC

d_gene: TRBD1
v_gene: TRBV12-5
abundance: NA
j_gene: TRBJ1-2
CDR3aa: CASGTGGGYGYTF
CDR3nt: TGTGCTAGTGGGACAGGGGGCGGCTATGGCTACACCTTC

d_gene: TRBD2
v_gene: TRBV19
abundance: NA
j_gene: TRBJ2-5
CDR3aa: CASRKAGGPGETQYF
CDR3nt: TGTGCCAGTAGGAAAGCGGGGGGGCCGGGAGAGACCCAGTACTTC

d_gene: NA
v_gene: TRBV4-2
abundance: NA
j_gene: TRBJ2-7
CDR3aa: CASSQGSAAYEQYF
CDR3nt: TGTGCCAGCAGCCAAGGTAGCGCTGCCTACGAGCAGTACTTC

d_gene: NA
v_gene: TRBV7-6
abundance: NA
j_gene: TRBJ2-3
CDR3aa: CASSLEPGRTDTQYF
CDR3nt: TGTGCCAGCAGCTTAGAGCCAGGGCGAACAGATACGCAGTATTTT

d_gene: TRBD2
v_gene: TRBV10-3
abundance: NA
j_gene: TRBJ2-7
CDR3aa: CAISQMTSGVSYEQYF
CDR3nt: TGTGCCATCAGCCAGATGACTAGCGGGGTCAGCTACGAGCAGTACTTC

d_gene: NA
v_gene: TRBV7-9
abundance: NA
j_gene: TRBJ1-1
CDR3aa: CASSFPSYNTEAFF
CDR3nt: TGTGCCAGCAGCTTCCCCTCCTACAACACTGAAGCTTTCTTT

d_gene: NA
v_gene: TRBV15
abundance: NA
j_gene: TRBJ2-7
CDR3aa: CATSRSLAYEQYF
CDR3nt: TGTGCCACCAGCAGATCCTTGGCCTACGAGCAGTACTTC

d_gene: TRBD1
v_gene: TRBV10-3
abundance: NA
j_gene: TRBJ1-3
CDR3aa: CAITTGAGNTIYF
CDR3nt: TGTGCCATTACGACAGGGGCCGGAAACACCATATATTTT

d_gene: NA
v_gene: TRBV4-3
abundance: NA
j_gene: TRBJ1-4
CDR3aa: CASSPVGAGEDEKLFF
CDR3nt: TGCGCCAGCAGCCCCGTGGGGGCAGGGGAGGATGAAAAACTGTTTTTT

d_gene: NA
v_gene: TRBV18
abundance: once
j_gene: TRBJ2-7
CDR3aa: CASSPMANYEQYF
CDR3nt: TGTGCCAGCTCACCAATGGCAAATTACGAGCAGTACTTC

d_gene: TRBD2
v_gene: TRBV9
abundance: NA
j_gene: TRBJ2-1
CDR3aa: CASRDGLAGEQFF
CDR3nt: TGTGCCAGCAGGGACGGACTAGCGGGAGAGCAGTTCTTC

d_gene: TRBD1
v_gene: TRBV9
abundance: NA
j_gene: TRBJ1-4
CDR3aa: CASSVSGTGVEKLFF
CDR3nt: TGTGCCAGCAGCGTATCCGGGACAGGGGTTGAAAAACTGTTTTTT

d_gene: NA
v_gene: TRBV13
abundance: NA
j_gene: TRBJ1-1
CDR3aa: CASSPRSGTEAFF
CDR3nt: TGTGCCAGCAGCCCCAGGTCTGGCACTGAAGCTTTCTTT

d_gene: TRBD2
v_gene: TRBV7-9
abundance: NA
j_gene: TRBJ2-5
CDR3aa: CASSPNSGAEETQYF
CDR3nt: TGTGCCAGCAGCCCGAATAGCGGGGCTGAAGAGACCCAGTACTTC

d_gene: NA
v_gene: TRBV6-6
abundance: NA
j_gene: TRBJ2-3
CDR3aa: CASSYGDTQYF
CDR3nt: TGTGCCAGCAGTTACGGTGATACGCAGTATTTT

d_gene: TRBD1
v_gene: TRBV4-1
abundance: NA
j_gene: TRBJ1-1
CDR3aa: CASSQGSGGNTEAFF
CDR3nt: TGCGCCAGCAGCCAAGGATCAGGGGGGAACACTGAAGCTTTCTTT

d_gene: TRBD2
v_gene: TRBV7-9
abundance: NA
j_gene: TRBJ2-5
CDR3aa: CASSPRLAGGAETQYF
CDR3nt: TGTGCCAGCAGCCCAAGACTAGCGGGGGGGGCAGAGACCCAGTACTTC

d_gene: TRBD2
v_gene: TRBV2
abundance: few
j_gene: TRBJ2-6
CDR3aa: CASWKGGSQVGANVLTF
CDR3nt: TGTGCCAGCTGGAAGGGAGGGAGCCAGGTTGGGGCCAACGTCCTGACTTTC

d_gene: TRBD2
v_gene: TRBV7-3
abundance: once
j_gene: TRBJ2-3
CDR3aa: CASSLAGGSTDTQYF
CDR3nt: TGTGCCAGCAGCTTAGCGGGGGGGAGCACAGATACGCAGTATTTT

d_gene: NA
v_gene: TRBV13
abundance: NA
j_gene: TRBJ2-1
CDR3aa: CASSLGASSYNEQFF
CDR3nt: TGCGCCAGCAGCTTAGGCGCCAGCTCCTACAATGAGCAGTTCTTC

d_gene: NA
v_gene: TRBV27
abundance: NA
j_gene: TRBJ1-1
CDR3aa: CASSIQGTGEAFF
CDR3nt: TGTGCCAGCAGTATACAGGGTACTGGTGAAGCTTTCTTT

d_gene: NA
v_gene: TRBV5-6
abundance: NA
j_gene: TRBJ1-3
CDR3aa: CASSLPGWGHTIYF
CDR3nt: TGTGCCAGCAGCTTACCAGGGTGGGGTCACACCATATATTTT